These 18 T cell receptor beta chains share one sample of origin, sequenced in a study of technical replicates of blood from several donors. Produced via immunoSEQ multiplex PCR; TCRdb's table is partial and in-frame only. The table lists 75,000 to 95,000 clones, about 93% of them singletons. Material for sequencing was T cells isolated from PBMCs. Receptors were obtained from a human donor in good health.

The V gene is TRBV11-2, the J gene TRBJ1-5, with D unresolved. V gave up 0 bases and J gave up 4 bases, with 10 bases separating them. Germline values: CDR1 SGHAT, CDR2 FQNNGV. The CDR3 is 15 residues long. The DNA of the CDR3 is TGTGCCAGCAGCTTAGATGTGGAGGAAAATCAGCCCCAGCATTTT. It specifies CASSLDVEENQPQHF.

This clone has more than one count but fewer than ten. The chain links TRBV18 to TRBJ1-4; no clear D gene. Trimming removed 0 bases at V and 11 bases at J, with 10 bases between. From germline, CDR1 is KGHSH and CDR2 LQKENI. This CDR3 region has 13 residues. The CDR3 region is CASSPPSLLKLFF. In nucleotides, the CDR3 is TGTGCCAGCTCACCACCGTCACTCTTGAAACTGTTTTTT.

The chain combines TRBV4-1 with TRBJ2-3, with TRBD2 identical over 12 bases. The CDR3 is made up of 20 amino acids. Germline V gene sequence: CDR1 MGHRA, CDR2 YSYEKL. The V and J ends lost 4 bases and 0 bases, in that order; junction bases with no gene match: 14. In DNA form, the CDR3 reads TGCGCCAGCAGCCCTCTGGTCCGGACTAGCGGGGAACAAAGCACAGATACGCAGTATTTT. Translation gives CASSPLVRTSGEQSTDTQYF.

The chain recombines TRBV7-9 with TRBJ1-2, with unresolved D. V shed 1 base and J shed 8 bases, with 14 bases lying between them. The CDR3 has 14 residues. The germline CDR1 and CDR2 sequences are SEHNR and FQNEAQ (reference sequence). The CDR3, as DNA: TGTGCCAGCAGCTTAGATCTAGGCTTCGGGGGCTACACCTTC. Protein: CASSLDLGFGGYTF.

The chain combines TRBV19 with TRBJ2-1; 7 bases are a match to TRBD2. V trimming: 5 bases; J trimming: 2 bases; junction bases outside the gene matches: 3. Germline CDR1 and CDR2: LNHDA and SQIVND (reference sequence). The CDR3 contains 14 residues. CDR3: CASSPGLTYNEQFF. The CDR3 nucleotides read TGTGCCAGTAGTCCGGGACTAACCTACAATGAGCAGTTCTTC.

Only one count was recorded for this clone. As DNA, the CDR3 is TGTGCCAGCAGTGCGGGACAGGGGTTTACCTACGAGCAGTACTTC. It encodes CASSAGQGFTYEQYF. The rearrangement uses TRBV6-1 and TRBJ2-7, with 10 positions matching TRBD1. The CDR3 is 15 residues long. V lost 4 bases to trimming and J lost 2 bases; unmatched junction nucleotides: 5. The germline CDR1 and CDR2 sequences are MNHNS and SASEGT.

This clone was counted a few times. V is TRBV11-2 and J is TRBJ1-1, with D perhaps matching TRBD1 (6 bases). Germline assignment: CDR1 SGHAT and CDR2 FQNNGV. This CDR3 is 13 amino acids long. Trimming cost V 5 bases and J 3 bases, with 10 bases left between them. Written as DNA, the CDR3 is TGTGCCAGCAGCCTTAGACAGGACACTGAAGCTTTCTTT. Amino acid sequence: CASSLRQDTEAFF.

The V call is TRBV25-1, the J call TRBJ2-1, with D maybe TRBD1 (7 bases). V was pared by 2 bases and J by 8 bases, with 13 bases between. CDR1 is MGHDK, CDR2 SYGVNS, per germline. The CDR3 totals 14 residues. CDR3 bases: TGTGCCAGCAGTGAAAAGGTCAGGGGGGATGAGCAGTTCTTC. Protein: CASSEKVRGDEQFF.

This chain joins TRBV14 and TRBJ1-1; D may be TRBD1 (6 bases). The V end was cut by 8 bases, the J end by 2 bases, with 12 bases between. The CDR3 has 13 amino acids. Germline V gene data show CDR1 as SGHDN and CDR2 as FVKESK. This CDR3 is CASQQGLNTEAFF. As DNA, the CDR3 is TGTGCCAGCCAACAGGGCCTCAACACTGAAGCTTTCTTT. Full variable domain (remainder filled in from reference TRBV14 and TRBJ1-1): EAGVTQFPSHSVIEKGQTVTLRCDPISGHDNLYWYRRVMGKEIKFLLHFVKESKQDESGMPNNRFLAERTGGTYSTLKVQPAELEDSGVYFCASQQGLNTEAFFGQGTRLTVV.

The chain combines TRBV15 with TRBJ1-1; D not certain. Germline CDR1 is LNHNV and CDR2 is YYDKDF (reference sequence). This CDR3 has 16 residues. The V and J ends lost 0 bases and 2 bases respectively, with 13 bases between them. In DNA, the CDR3 is TGTGCCACCAGCAGAGATCCAACCGGGGTCAACACTGAAGCTTTCTTT. This gives the protein CATSRDPTGVNTEAFF.

This chain connects TRBV4-1 to TRBJ2-7; TRBD2 matches 8 bases. The germline CDR1 and CDR2 sequences are MGHRA and YSYEKL. The junction had 7 bases not matched to a gene; V was cut back by 3 bases and J by 0 bases. The CDR3 is made up of 16 amino acids. DNA for the CDR3: TGCGCCAGCAGCCATCCGGGACTAGAGAGCTCCTACGAGCAGTACTTC. Amino acids: CASSHPGLESSYEQYF.

CDR3 region: CASSLAYGDNEQFF. The CDR3 DNA reads as TGCGCCAGCAGCTTGGCCTACGGTGACAATGAGCAGTTCTTC. The gene calls are TRBV5-1 and TRBJ2-1; D is unresolved. Germline V CDR1 and CDR2: SGHRS, YFSETQ. The CDR3 spans 14 residues. Trimming stripped 0 bases from V and 5 bases from J, with 9 bases between.

V gene TRBV27 combines with J gene TRBJ1-5; 7 bases are shared with TRBD1. The V and J ends lost 5 bases and 0 bases, in that order; junction bases with no gene match: 10. This CDR3 has 17 amino acids. From germline, CDR1 is MNHEY and CDR2 SMNVEV (reference sequence). The CDR3 DNA is TGTGCCAGCAGTCCTACAGGGGTCCCCTATAGCAATCAGCCCCAGCATTTT. This codes for CASSPTGVPYSNQPQHF.

This chain links TRBV30 with TRBJ1-2; D remains unclear. The ends were cut back, 0 bases at V and 6 bases at J, with 11 bases in the middle. The germline V gene has CDR1 GTSNPN and CDR2 SVGIG (reference sequence). The CDR3 is made up of 13 amino acids. CDR3 DNA: TGTGCCTGGAGTGTTATTTTCCAGGATGGCTACACCTTC. Its translation: CAWSVIFQDGYTF.

The chain is built from TRBV28 and TRBJ2-3; the match to TRBD1 covers 10 bases. The germline V gene has CDR1 MDHEN and CDR2 SYDVKM. The ends lost 3 bases at V and 3 bases at J; junction bases unmatched: 9. The CDR3 sequence is 17 residues long. Here the CDR3 reads CASSFISRDRGTDTQYF. The CDR3 region has the DNA TGTGCCAGCAGTTTCATCTCCCGGGACAGGGGAACAGATACGCAGTATTTT.

The rearrangement links TRBV5-8 to TRBJ1-2; TRBD1 matches 7 bases. V lost 2 bases, J lost 3 bases, and 7 bases stayed unmatched. The CDR3 contains 15 residues. Germline CDR1 and CDR2: SGHTS and YDEGEE. The CDR3 coding sequence is TGTGCCAGCAGCTTAGGACAGGATCCCCACTATGGCTACACCTTC. It is translated as CASSLGQDPHYGYTF.

This clone was observed a handful of times. A read error may account for a junction end that differs from germline. This chain uses TRBV4-1 with TRBJ1-4, with a weak D call TRBD1 (6 bases). In germline, CDR1 is MGHRA, CDR2 YSYEKL. CDR3 length: 11 amino acids. As DNA, the CDR3 is TGCGCCAGCAGCCAGGGGGCGGACTCCCTTTTT. This sequence encodes CASSQGADSLF.

This chain joins TRBV6-1 and TRBJ1-4, with TRBD1 as a possible D gene (6 bases). Per germline, CDR1 MNHNS and CDR2 SASEGT. The CDR3 runs to 15 residues. Trimming took off 2 bases at V and 2 bases at J, with 9 bases between the two ends. CDR3 nucleotide sequence: TGTGCCAGCAGTGAATCAGGGGATACTAATGAAAAACTGTTTTTT. Translation gives CASSESGDTNEKLFF.